This T cell receptor (beta chain) stems from a study of T cell repertoires in cytomegalovirus infection. Looking at the study overall: In public TCR beta signatures, there were indications of both CMV infection and matching HLA type. General study results and limits: Adding up the frequency of public TCR beta families identified people who carried CMV plus the relevant HLA. HLA-C-restricted CMV-specific TCR beta clonotypes were dominant in the ex vivo response.

One entry per CDR3 protein, called by TCRdb with MiXCR from the reads. The sample includes about 450,000 distinct CDR3 sequences, roughly 30% seen only once; the top ten take 12% to 15%. The germline V gene encodes CDR1 MGHRA and CDR2 YSYEKL. The CDR3 is made up of 20 amino acids. Trimming removed 2 bases from V and 0 bases from J; junction bases left unmatched: 17. This clonotype has only a few counts. Antigen specificity is unknown. The receptor's source is a human donor in good health (CMV status not recorded). Some clones in this sample may be carry-over from other donors' samples. Sequenced: PBMCs. The chain couples TRBV4-1 to TRBJ2-3; 7 bases fit TRBD1. This chain's CDR3 is CASSQPGRDSPPSSTDTQYF. DNA for the CDR3: TGCGCCAGCAGCCAACCCGGCCGGGACAGTCCTCCATCTAGCACAGATACGCAGTATTTT.